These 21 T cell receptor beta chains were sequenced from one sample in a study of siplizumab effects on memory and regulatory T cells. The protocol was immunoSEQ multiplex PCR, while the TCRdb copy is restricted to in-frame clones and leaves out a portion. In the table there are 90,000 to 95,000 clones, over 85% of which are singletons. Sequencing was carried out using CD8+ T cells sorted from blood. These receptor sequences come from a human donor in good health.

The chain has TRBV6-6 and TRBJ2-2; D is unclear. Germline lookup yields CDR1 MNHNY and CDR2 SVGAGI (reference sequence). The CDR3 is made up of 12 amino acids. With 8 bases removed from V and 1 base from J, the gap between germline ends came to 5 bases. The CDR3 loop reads CASVENTGELFF. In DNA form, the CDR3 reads TGTGCCAGCGTCGAGAACACCGGGGAGCTGTTTTTT.

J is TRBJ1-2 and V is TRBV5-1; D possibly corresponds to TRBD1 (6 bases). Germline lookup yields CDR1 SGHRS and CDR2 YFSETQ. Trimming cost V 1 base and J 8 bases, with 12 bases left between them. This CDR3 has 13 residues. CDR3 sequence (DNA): TGCGCCAGCAGCTTGAACAGGGCCCGGGGCTACACCTTC. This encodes CASSLNRARGYTF.

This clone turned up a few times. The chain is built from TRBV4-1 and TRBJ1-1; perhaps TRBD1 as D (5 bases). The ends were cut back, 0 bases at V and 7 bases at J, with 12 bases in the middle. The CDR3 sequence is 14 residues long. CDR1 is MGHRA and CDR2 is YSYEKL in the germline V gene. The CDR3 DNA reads TGCGCCAGCAGCCAAGATGGGGGGGTTCTTGAAGCTTTCTTT. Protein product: CASSQDGGVLEAFF.

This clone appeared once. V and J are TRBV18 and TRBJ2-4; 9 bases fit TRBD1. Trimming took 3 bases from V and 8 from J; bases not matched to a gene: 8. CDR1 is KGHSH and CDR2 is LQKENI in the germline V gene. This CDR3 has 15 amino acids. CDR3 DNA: TGTGCCAGCTCACCCTCAACAGGGGGCGAGGACATTCAGTACTTC. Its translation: CASSPSTGGEDIQYF.

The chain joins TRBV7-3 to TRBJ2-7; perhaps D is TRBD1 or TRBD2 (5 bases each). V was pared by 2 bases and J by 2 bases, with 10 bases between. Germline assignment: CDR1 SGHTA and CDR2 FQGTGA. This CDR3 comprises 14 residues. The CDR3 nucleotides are TGTGCCAGCAGCTTAGGGGGTGCCACCTACGAGCAGTACTTC. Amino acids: CASSLGGATYEQYF.

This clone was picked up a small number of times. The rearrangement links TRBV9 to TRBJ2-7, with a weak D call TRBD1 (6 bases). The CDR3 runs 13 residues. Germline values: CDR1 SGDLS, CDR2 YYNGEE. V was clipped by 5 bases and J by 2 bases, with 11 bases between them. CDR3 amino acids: CASSGDNAYEQYF. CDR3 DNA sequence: TGTGCCAGCAGTGGGGACAATGCCTACGAGCAGTACTTC. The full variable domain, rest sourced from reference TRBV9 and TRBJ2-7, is DSGVTQTPKHLITATGQRVTLRCSPRSGDLSVYWYQQSLDQGLQFLIQYYNGEERAKGNILERFSAQQFPDLHSELNLSSLELGDSALYFCASSGDNAYEQYFGPGTRLTVT.

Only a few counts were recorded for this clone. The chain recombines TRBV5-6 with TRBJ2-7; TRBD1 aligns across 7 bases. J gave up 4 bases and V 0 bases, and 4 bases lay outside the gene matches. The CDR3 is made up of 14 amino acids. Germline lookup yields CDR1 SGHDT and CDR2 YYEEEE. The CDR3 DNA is TGTGCCAGCAGCTTGGCAGGGGACAGATACGAGCAGTACTTC. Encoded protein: CASSLAGDRYEQYF.

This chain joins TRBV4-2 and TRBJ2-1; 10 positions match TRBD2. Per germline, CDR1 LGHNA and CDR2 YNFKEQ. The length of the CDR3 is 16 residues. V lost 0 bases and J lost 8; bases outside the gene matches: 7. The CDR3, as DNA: TGTGCCAGCAGCCAAGAGTCTAGCGGGGGAGGGGATGAGCAGTTCTTC. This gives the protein CASSQESSGGGDEQFF.

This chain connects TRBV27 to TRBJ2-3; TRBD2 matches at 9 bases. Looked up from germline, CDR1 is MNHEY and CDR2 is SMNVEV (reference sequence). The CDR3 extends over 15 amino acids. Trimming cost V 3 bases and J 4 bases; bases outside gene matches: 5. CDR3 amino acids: CASSFGTSRADTQYF. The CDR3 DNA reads TGTGCCAGCAGTTTTGGGACTAGCAGAGCAGATACGCAGTATTTT.

The CDR3 region is CASSLVTDPGYEQYF. The CDR3 nucleotides are TGTGCCAGCAGCTTAGTCACGGATCCGGGCTACGAGCAGTACTTC. V gene TRBV7-2 combines with J gene TRBJ2-7; no firm D call. Germline-derived CDR1 and CDR2 are SGHTA and FQGNSA. The CDR3 runs 15 residues. V was cut by 1 base and J by 3 bases, with 13 bases left in between.

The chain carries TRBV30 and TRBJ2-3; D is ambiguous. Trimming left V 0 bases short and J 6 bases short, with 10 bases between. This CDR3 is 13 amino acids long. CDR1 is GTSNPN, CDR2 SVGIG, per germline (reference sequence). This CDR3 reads CAWSVLKGDTQYF. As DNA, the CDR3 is TGTGCCTGGAGTGTACTCAAGGGTGATACGCAGTATTTT.

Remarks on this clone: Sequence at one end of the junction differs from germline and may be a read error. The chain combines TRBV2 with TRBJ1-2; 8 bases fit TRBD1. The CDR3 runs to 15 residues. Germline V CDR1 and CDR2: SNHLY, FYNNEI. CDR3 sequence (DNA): TGTGCCAGCAGAGAAGGGACAGGAGCAGGCTCTGGCTACACCTTC. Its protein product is CASREGTGAGSGYTF.

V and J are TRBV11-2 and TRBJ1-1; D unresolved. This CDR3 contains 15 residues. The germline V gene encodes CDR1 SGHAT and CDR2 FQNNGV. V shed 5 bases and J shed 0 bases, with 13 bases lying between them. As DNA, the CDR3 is TGTGCCAGCAGCCCGGGCGACCGCCTGAACACTGAAGCTTTCTTT. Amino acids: CASSPGDRLNTEAFF.

This CDR3 is CASSEDSSSYNEQFF. The CDR3 coding sequence is TGTGCCAGCAGTGAAGACAGCAGCTCCTACAATGAGCAGTTCTTC. The chain recombines TRBV2 with TRBJ2-1; no clear D. Trimming shortened V by 1 base and J by 0 bases, and 7 bases separated the two germline ends. Germline V gene data show CDR1 as SNHLY and CDR2 as FYNNEI. This CDR3 is 15 amino acids long.

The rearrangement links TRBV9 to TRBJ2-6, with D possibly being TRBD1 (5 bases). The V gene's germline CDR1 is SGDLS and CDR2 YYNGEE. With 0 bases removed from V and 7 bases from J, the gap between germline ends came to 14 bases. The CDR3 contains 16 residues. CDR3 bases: TGTGCCAGCAGCGTAGGGGTAGGGGCGAACGCCAACGTCCTGACTTTC. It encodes CASSVGVGANANVLTF.

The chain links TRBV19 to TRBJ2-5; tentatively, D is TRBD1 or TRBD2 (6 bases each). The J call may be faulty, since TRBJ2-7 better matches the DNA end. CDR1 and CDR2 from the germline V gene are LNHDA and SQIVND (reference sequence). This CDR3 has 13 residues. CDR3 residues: CASSLTTGAEQYF. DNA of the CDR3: TGTGCCAGTAGCCTTACTACGGGGGCCGAGCAGTACTTC.

CDR3 loop: CASSLSVGTEAFF. The CDR3 region has the DNA TGTGCCAGCAGTTTATCTGTGGGAACTGAAGCTTTCTTT. J is TRBJ1-1 and V is TRBV27; D call uncertain. CDR1 and CDR2 from the germline V gene are MNHEY and SMNVEV (reference sequence). V lost 0 bases and J 5 bases, leaving 7 bases between the germline ends. The CDR3 totals 13 residues.

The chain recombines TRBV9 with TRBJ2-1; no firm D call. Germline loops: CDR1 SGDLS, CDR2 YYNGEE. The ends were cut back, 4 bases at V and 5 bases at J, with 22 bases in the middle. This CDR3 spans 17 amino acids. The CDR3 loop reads CASSSLGRSVFNNEQFF. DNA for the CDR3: TGTGCCAGCAGCTCCCTGGGAAGGTCCGTCTTTAACAATGAGCAGTTCTTC.

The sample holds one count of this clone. CDR3 bases: TGTGCCAGCAGCCCCGGGACAGGGGGCCTTTGGGATACGCAGTATTTT. It translates to CASSPGTGGLWDTQYF. The V call is TRBV7-3, the J call TRBJ2-3, with 12 bases aligning to TRBD1. CDR3 length: 16 residues. V was pared by 5 bases and J by 6 bases, with 9 bases of the junction left unmatched. CDR1 and CDR2 (germline): SGHTA, FQGTGA.

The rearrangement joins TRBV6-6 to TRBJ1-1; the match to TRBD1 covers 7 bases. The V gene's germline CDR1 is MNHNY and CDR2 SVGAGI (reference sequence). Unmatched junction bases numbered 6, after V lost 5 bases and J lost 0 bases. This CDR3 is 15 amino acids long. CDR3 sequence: CASSTGAGMNTEAFF. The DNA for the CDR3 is TGTGCCAGCAGTACAGGGGCGGGGATGAACACTGAAGCTTTCTTT.

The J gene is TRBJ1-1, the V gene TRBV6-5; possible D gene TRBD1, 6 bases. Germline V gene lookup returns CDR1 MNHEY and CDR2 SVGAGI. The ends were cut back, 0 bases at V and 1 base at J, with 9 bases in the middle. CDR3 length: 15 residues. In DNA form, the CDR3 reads TGTGCCAGCAGTTACTCGAGGGGGGGGAACACTGAAGCTTTCTTT. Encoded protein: CASSYSRGGNTEAFF.